The entry below describes one TCR beta chain. Its antigen specificity is not known. No qualities accompany the bases; no much larger clone lies one base away. This sample was taken from a study of T cell responses to AZD1222 COVID-19 vaccine (dated by TCRdb to the early 2020s). Background on the whole study: TCR sequencing covered more than 230 trial participants: roughly 200 given two doses of AZD1222 and 26 given two doses of MenACWY control vaccine. Enrollment into the trials was organized by age into subgroups of 18-55, 56-69 and 70-plus years, and those subgroups contained roughly 150, 30 and 60 TCR-sequenced participants, respectively. Study-wide findings and limitations: In the small 56-69-year group, the increase in depth fell short of significance, most likely because of low power. The whole spike protein was spanned by vaccine-associated CD4 TCRs, and dominant responses were seen in regions 160-218 and 743-854. Conclusions about previously exposed vaccinees are limited, since just six AZD1222 recipients were seropositive for SARS-CoV-2 at baseline. Because no day 14 peak-response samples were available, the repertoires could be characterized only after the peak T cell response. Most participants were white British and females outnumbered males, and the authors suggested that clonal diversity may have been underestimated. Spike-specific TCR breadth and depth rose significantly after two AZD1222 doses compared with day 0 and with MenACWY recipients. Reportedly, almost half of the unique spike-specific TCRs recognized epitopes lying outside the regions that are mutated in the B.1.351 and B.1.1.7 variants.

The CDR3 regions of human TCRbeta chains were subjected to immunosequencing. The authors' analysis ran thus. Repertoire TCRs were matched against a reference library of SARS-CoV-2-specific TCRs generated with the MIRA antigen-specificity platform. Breadth was defined as the fraction of unique TCRs that were SARS-CoV-2-associated. Depth was defined as the fraction of total T cells that were SARS-CoV-2-associated. Using the MIRA data, each spike-specific TCR was mapped to the spike region that the TCR reacts to and placed in a CD4 or CD8 class. Log10-transformed breadth and depth values were compared by one-way ANOVA with Sidak's multiple comparisons tests. The source is immuneACCESS, and TCRdb retained only in-frame sequences with V and J called. Part of the clones is not carried over; for the studies checked, unresolved V genes explain less than half of this, and the remainder is unexplained. D and trimming come from the DNA, and the V and J calls and clone size come from that table. For this sample there are nearly 200,000 clones; approximately 93% appear just once. Jointly, the top ten make up 0.95% to 1.1% of the sample.

V is cut back by 6 bases and J by 7 bases, with 10 bases in the junction unmatched. From a lookup of the germline V gene, CDR1 and CDR2 are SQVTM and ANQGSEA. CDR3 length: 14 amino acids, cysteine to phenylalanine. Only the CDR3 portion is preserved as DNA: 42 bases, with reading frame beginning at the first base. The time point label for this specimen denotes: about 28 days (+/-7) after the second vaccine dose. AZD1222 recipients with second doses at about 4 weeks or about 12 weeks were pooled, because spike-specific TCR depth and breadth did not differ between schedules. Vaccinee samples came from UK trials COV001 and COV002, including a single-blind randomized controlled phase 2/3 trial of AZD1222 (ChAdOx1 nCoV-19) in healthy adults. Trial participant PBMC samples were collected at day 0 and day 28 after the second dose for TCRbeta chain sequencing.

This TCR came from an adult who received the AZD1222 COVID-19 vaccine. The chain uses TRBV29-1 and TRBJ1-2, and 11 junctional nucleotides match TRBD1. Sequences were derived from peripheral blood, sampled 28 days after the second AZD1222 dose. The bases are TGCAGCGTGTCCCCGGGACAGGGGGTTGGTGGCTACACCTTC. It translates to CSVSPGQGVGGYTF.